The present entry profiles one TCR beta chain with its context. The sample originates from a study of cytomegalovirus exposure and HLA in healthy donors. Sequencing used immunoSEQ multiplex PCR; TCRdb keeps in-frame clones, though not all of them. The repertoire includes around 150,000 clones, about 91% of them detected once, and almost 8% sits in the top ten. The germline gives CDR1 SGHRS, CDR2 YFSETQ. CDR3 length equals 15 residues. Trimming at V came to 4 bases and at J to 2 bases, leaving 5 bases not matched to a gene. This TCR was sampled from a woman aged 18-29 years in good health and CMV-seropositive. This chain joins TRBV5-1 and TRBJ1-5; 8 bases fit TRBD1. Input material: PBMCs. CDR3 DNA: TGCGCCAGCAGCCCGTCAGGGGGCGGCAATCAGCCCCAGCATTTT. It is translated as CASSPSGGGNQPQHF.